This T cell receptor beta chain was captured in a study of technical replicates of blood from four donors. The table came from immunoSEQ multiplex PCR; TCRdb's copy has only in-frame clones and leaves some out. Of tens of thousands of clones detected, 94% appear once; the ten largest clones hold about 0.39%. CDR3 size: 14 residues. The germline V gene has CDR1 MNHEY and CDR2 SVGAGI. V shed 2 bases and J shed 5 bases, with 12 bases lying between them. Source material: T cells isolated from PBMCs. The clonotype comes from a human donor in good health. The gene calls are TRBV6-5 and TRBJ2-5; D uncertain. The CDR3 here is CASSYGAAPETQYF. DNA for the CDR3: TGTGCCAGCAGTTACGGAGCTGCCCCGGAGACCCAGTACTTC.